Below, 8 T cell receptor beta chains from the same sample are listed, as sequenced in a study of cytomegalovirus exposure and HLA in healthy donors. The PCR contained 60 Vbeta and 13 Jbeta primers. The protocol was immunoSEQ multiplex PCR, while the TCRdb copy is restricted to in-frame clones and leaves out a portion. The sample gives 95,000 to 150,000 clones, about 16% of which show up once; under 2.5% is in the top ten. Specimen: PBMCs. These receptors were obtained from a woman aged 18-29 years in good health and CMV-seronegative.

This rearrangement joins TRBV11-3 to TRBJ2-3; 7 bases align to TRBD2. There are 16 residues in the CDR3. Trimming took 6 bases from V and 1 from J; bases not matched to a gene: 10. The germline gives CDR1 SGHNT, CDR2 YENEEA. The CDR3 sequence: CASRRGSGKGTDTQYF. The CDR3, as DNA: TGTGCCAGCAGGCGGGGGTCCGGGAAGGGCACAGATACGCAGTATTTT.

This clone has a handful of counts. The CDR3 is CAWREPRPRGHVLTF. CDR3 nucleotides: TGTGCCTGGAGGGAGCCTCGACCGCGGGGGCACGTCCTGACTTTC. The chain recombines TRBV30 with TRBJ2-6, with TRBD2 as a possible D gene (7 bases). The CDR3 runs 15 residues. CDR1 is GTSNPN, CDR2 SVGIG, per germline (reference sequence). V was shortened by 3 bases and J by 11 bases, with 20 bases between the two germline ends.

This clone has just a few counts. CDR3 nucleotide sequence: TGTGCCAGTAGTATAGAGTACAGGGCTCAGCCCCAGCATTTT. Translation gives CASSIEYRAQPQHF. The chain links TRBV19 to TRBJ1-5; perhaps TRBD1 as D (6 bases). The V gene lost 0 bases and the J gene lost 6 bases, with 9 bases spanning the gap. The CDR3 covers 14 residues. The germline gives CDR1 LNHDA, CDR2 SQIVND (reference sequence).

V and J are TRBV30 and TRBJ1-2; D is uncertain. Per the germline V gene, CDR1 is GTSNPN and CDR2 is SVGIG (reference sequence). V was pared by 4 bases and J by 13 bases, with 19 bases between. The CDR3 is 12 residues long. CDR3 DNA: TGTGCCTGGACCGAGGTAAAGCCCGCTCGCACCTTC. Amino acid sequence: CAWTEVKPARTF.

This clone was detected a few times. V gene TRBV4-1 combines with J gene TRBJ1-5; 7 bases are shared with TRBD1. CDR1 is MGHRA, CDR2 YSYEKL, per germline. J gave up 4 bases and V 0 bases, and 15 bases lay outside the gene matches. The length of the CDR3 is 19 residues. CDR3 DNA: TGCGCCAGCAGCCAAGATAGGGGTTTCACGGGACAGTCAAATCAGCCCCAGCATTTT. It codes for CASSQDRGFTGQSNQPQHF.

This clone was seen a few times. The gene calls are TRBV5-1 and TRBJ1-1; 12 nucleotides match TRBD1. This CDR3 is 16 amino acids long. J gave up 5 bases and V 0 bases, and 5 bases lay outside the gene matches. Looked up from germline, CDR1 is SGHRS and CDR2 is YFSETQ. The CDR3 is CASSLARGQGATEAFF. In DNA, the CDR3 is TGCGCCAGCAGCTTGGCCAGGGGACAGGGGGCGACTGAAGCTTTCTTT.

The V call is TRBV6-6, the J call TRBJ1-2; TRBD1 matches 9 bases. The CDR3 runs 14 residues. Germline V CDR1 and CDR2: MNHNY, SVGAGI (reference sequence). The junction had 6 bases not matched to a gene; V was cut back by 6 bases and J by 4 bases. The CDR3 region is CASSDRGFIYGYTF. Here the CDR3 DNA reads TGTGCCAGCAGCGACAGGGGGTTTATCTATGGCTACACCTTC.

In nucleotides, the CDR3 is TGTGCCAGTAGTATAGGGCCGACAGGCAATCAGCCCCAGCATTTT. This translates into CASSIGPTGNQPQHF. This chain connects TRBV19 to TRBJ1-5; D might be TRBD1 (5 bases). V was clipped by 1 base and J by 2 bases, with 9 bases between them. Germline CDR1 is LNHDA and CDR2 is SQIVND (reference sequence). The CDR3 is made up of 15 amino acids.